The 6 T cell receptor beta chains below all came from one sample that was sequenced in a study of patients and donors after allogeneic stem cell transplantation (dated by TCRdb to about 2020). Receptor amplification or capture employed RT-PCR. Sequencing relied on a NextSeq 550. TCRdb reran the public reads through fastp at Q25 and MiXCR, keeping productive beta chains. Under each unique CDR3 protein, matching rows form one entry showing the most common genes and DNA. For this sample the table gives under 30,000 distinct CDR3 sequences, of which around 28% were detected only once. Together, the top ten hold approximately 48% of the sample. The specimen was blood, either unsorted or a sorted T cell fraction (not recorded which). The receptors originated from a human donor who was either an allogeneic HSCT recipient or a stem cell or donor lymphocyte infusion donor (not recorded which). It is not recorded whose cells these are; they may come from a transplant donor.

This clonotype is a singleton in its sample. The J gene is TRBJ2-5, the V gene TRBV27; D gene uncertain. Germline lookup yields CDR1 MNHEY and CDR2 SMNVEV (reference sequence). The CDR3 runs to 13 residues. V dropped 4 bases and J dropped 2 bases, with 8 bases sitting between them. The chain's CDR3 is CASSSHGQETQYF. The CDR3 nucleotides are TGTGCCAGCAGTTCTCATGGGCAAGAGACCCAGTACTTC.

This CDR3 reads CASLLFEQYV. CDR3 bases: TGTGCCAGTCTGCTTTTTGAGCAGTACGTC. The V and J genes are TRBV2 and TRBJ2-7, with D unresolved. Germline CDR1 SNHLY, CDR2 FYNNEI. The CDR3 is made up of 10 amino acids. Trimming took off 9 bases at V and 7 bases at J, with 10 bases between the two ends.

The chain couples TRBV28 to TRBJ1-6; possibly TRBD1 for D (5 bases). The germline V and J ends were trimmed by 3 bases and 7 bases, with 10 bases remaining between them. Germline V gene lookup returns CDR1 MDHEN and CDR2 SYDVKM. The CDR3 runs 14 residues. The CDR3 spells CASSLVGGNSPLHF. The DNA for the CDR3 is TGTGCCAGCAGTTTGGTGGGGGGGAATTCACCCCTCCACTTT.

The V and J genes are TRBV27 and TRBJ1-1; tentative D call: TRBD1 (6 bases). The CDR3 is made up of 15 amino acids. The V end lost 2 bases, the J end lost 6 bases, and 16 bases lay between the germline ends. Germline values: CDR1 MNHEY, CDR2 SMNVEV (reference sequence). This CDR3 reads CASSLTGQLRPEAFF. The CDR3 region has the DNA TGTGCCAGCAGTTTAACAGGACAGCTAAGGCCTGAAGCTTTCTTT.

This clonotype was counted between two and nine times. The chain couples TRBV12-3 or TRBV12-4 to TRBJ1-1; a weak D match, TRBD1 (5 bases). V lost 3 bases to trimming and J lost 0 bases, with 5 bases between them. The CDR3 totals 13 residues. The CDR3: CASSLTVNTEAFF. CDR3 bases: TGTGCCAGCAGTTTGACAGTGAACACTGAAGCTTTCTTT.

The gene calls are TRBV6-5 and TRBJ1-3, with D unclear. Germline-derived CDR1 and CDR2 are MNHEY and SVGAGI. Trimming took off 6 bases at V and 4 bases at J, with 16 bases between the two ends. There are 15 residues in the CDR3. CDR3: CASRPVPTLGNTIYF. The CDR3 region has the DNA TGTGCCAGCAGGCCCGTCCCGACCCTCGGAAACACCATATATTTT.